Shown below are 29 T cell receptor beta chains from a single sample sequenced in a study of blood T cell repertoires in COVID-19. The table came from immunoSEQ multiplex PCR; TCRdb's copy has only in-frame clones and leaves some out. This table holds some 97,000 clones, more than 65% found once. The specimen was peripheral blood. These TCRs come from a woman between 65 and 79 years old with acute or convalescent COVID-19.

The J gene is TRBJ1-5, the V gene TRBV6-6, with TRBD1 as a possible D gene (5 bases). The V end lost 6 bases, the J end lost 0 bases, and 12 bases lay between the germline ends. Germline CDR1 MNHNY, CDR2 SVGAGI (reference sequence). The CDR3 length is 15 residues. The CDR3 DNA sequence: TGTGCCAGCAGACCCGGGGGTTATAGCAATCAGCCCCAGCATTTT. As protein: CASRPGGYSNQPQHF.

V gene TRBV6-6 combines with J gene TRBJ2-6; D possibly corresponds to TRBD1 (5 bases). With 7 bases removed from V and 2 bases from J, the gap between germline ends came to 15 bases. Germline assignment: CDR1 MNHNY and CDR2 SVGAGI (reference sequence). There are 16 residues in the CDR3. The DNA of the CDR3 is TGTGCCAGCAACTCTCTTGACAGACCTGGGGCCAACGTCCTGACTTTC. This sequence encodes CASNSLDRPGANVLTF.

This chain uses TRBV30 with TRBJ1-5, with 8 bases fitting TRBD1. The germline V gene encodes CDR1 GTSNPN and CDR2 SVGIG (reference sequence). This CDR3 comprises 14 residues. The J segment lost 3 bases and the V segment lost 4 bases, leaving 5 bases of the junction unmatched. The DNA of the CDR3 is TGTGCCTGGACCGACAGGGGCTCCAATCAGCCCCAGCATTTT. It specifies CAWTDRGSNQPQHF. Complete variable domain (other parts from reference TRBV30 and TRBJ1-5): SQTIHQWPATLVQPVGSPLSLECTVEGTSNPNLYWYRQAAGRGLQLLFYSVGIGQISSEVPQNLSASRPQDRQFILSSKKLLLSDSGFYLCAWTDRGSNQPQHFGDGTRLSIL.

This chain uses TRBV7-2 with TRBJ2-1, with TRBD1 as a possible D gene (6 bases). Trimming pared 6 bases from V and 2 bases from J, leaving 11 bases between. Germline lookup yields CDR1 SGHTA and CDR2 FQGNSA. The CDR3 loop spans 14 amino acids. The CDR3 reads CASSSYRAYNEQFF. DNA of the CDR3: TGTGCCAGCAGTTCCTACAGGGCCTACAATGAGCAGTTCTTC.

The rearrangement joins TRBV6-5 to TRBJ2-7, with 8 bases that match TRBD1. The germline gives CDR1 MNHEY, CDR2 SVGAGI. V was pared by 10 bases and J by 6 bases, with 17 bases of the junction left unmatched. The CDR3 is 15 amino acids. CDR3 residues: CAIRRKGQGATEQYF. The DNA of the CDR3 is TGTGCCATTCGTAGAAAGGGGCAGGGGGCAACCGAGCAGTACTTC.

The chain employs TRBV29-1 and TRBJ2-3; tentative D call: TRBD1 (5 bases). Between the trimmed V and J ends, which lost 6 bases and 6 bases, there was a span of 13 bases. The CDR3 spans 12 residues. In germline, CDR1 is SQVTM, CDR2 ANQGSEA. CDR3 amino acids: CSVLAGLDTQYF. CDR3 nucleotide sequence: TGCAGCGTCCTCGCAGGGTTGGATACGCAGTATTTT.

V and J are TRBV5-1 and TRBJ2-3, with 10 bases fitting TRBD2. From germline, CDR1 is SGHRS and CDR2 YFSETQ. This CDR3 has 14 amino acids. V gave up 5 bases and J gave up 5 bases; unmatched junction bases: 5. CDR3 in DNA: TGCGCCAGCAGTAGCGGGGGGCCGGTAGATACGCAGTATTTT. Protein: CASSSGGPVDTQYF.

The chain carries TRBV18 and TRBJ1-4; tentatively, D is TRBD1 (6 bases). Germline CDR1 KGHSH, CDR2 LQKENI. This CDR3 has 13 amino acids. V was clipped by 8 bases and J by 8 bases, with 15 bases between them. The CDR3 sequence: CASKQGRDEKLFF. The CDR3 DNA sequence: TGTGCCAGCAAACAGGGCAGAGACGAAAAACTGTTTTTT.

This sequence joins TRBV18 and TRBJ1-2, with 7 bases identical to TRBD1. The CDR3 has 16 residues. The junction had 11 bases not matched to a gene; V was cut back by 3 bases and J by 4 bases. Germline CDR1 is KGHSH and CDR2 is LQKENI. Here the CDR3 reads CASSPESDRAGYGYTF. The CDR3 bases are TGTGCCAGCTCACCGGAGTCCGACAGGGCCGGCTATGGCTACACCTTC.

This chain uses TRBV10-3 with TRBJ1-2, with 8 bases lining up with TRBD1. CDR1 is ENHRY, CDR2 SYGVKD, per germline. Trimming at V came to 4 bases and at J to 7 bases, leaving 23 bases not matched to a gene. The CDR3 is 19 amino acids. CDR3 sequence reads: CAISGPRTGGRDLSIGYTF. The CDR3, as DNA: TGTGCCATCAGTGGACCCCGTACAGGGGGAAGGGACCTATCTATTGGCTACACCTTC.

J is TRBJ1-1 and V is TRBV30; possible D gene TRBD1, 6 bases. This CDR3 spans 14 amino acids. Germline loops: CDR1 GTSNPN, CDR2 SVGIG (reference sequence). Trimming stripped 0 bases from V and 0 bases from J, with 8 bases between. CDR3 nucleotide sequence: TGTGCCTGGAGTGTAGCAGGGGTGAACACTGAAGCTTTCTTT. This translates into CAWSVAGVNTEAFF.

This clone was seen only a few times. V and J are TRBV28 and TRBJ1-5; 7 bases are a match to TRBD1. V shed 6 bases and J 4 bases; nucleotides not matched to a gene: 6. This CDR3 has 14 residues. Germline CDR1 reads MDHEN; CDR2 reads SYDVKM. CDR3 region: CASSLDRENQPQHF. The CDR3 nucleotides are TGTGCCAGCAGCTTAGACAGGGAGAATCAGCCCCAGCATTTT.

This chain's CDR3 is CASSPGGSGELFF. DNA of the CDR3: TGTGCCAGCTCACCAGGAGGTTCCGGGGAGCTGTTTTTT. The V call is TRBV18, the J call TRBJ2-2; D might be TRBD2 (5 bases). The V end was cut by 2 bases, the J end by 6 bases, with 7 bases between. Germline V gene sequence: CDR1 KGHSH, CDR2 LQKENI. The CDR3 length is 13 residues.

The CDR3 loop is CASSYTDQPQHF. CDR3 sequence (DNA): TGTGCCAGCAGCTATACGGATCAGCCCCAGCATTTT. J is TRBJ1-5 and V is TRBV3-1 (or the pseudogene TRBV3-2); D remains ambiguous. This CDR3 is 12 amino acids long. V lost 5 bases and J 5 bases, leaving 7 bases between the germline ends. CDR1 LGHDT and CDR2 YNNKEL come from the germline V gene (reference sequence).

The rearrangement uses TRBV15 and TRBJ2-7, with 11 positions matching TRBD2. Per the germline V gene, CDR1 is LNHNV and CDR2 is YYDKDF (reference sequence). Trimming at V came to 5 bases and at J to 7 bases, leaving 7 bases not matched to a gene. The CDR3 contains 14 residues. DNA for the CDR3: TGTGCCACCAGCCCGACTAGCGGGGAAGGGGAGCAGTACTTC. This sequence encodes CATSPTSGEGEQYF.

The chain links TRBV14 to TRBJ2-3, with D uncertain. Germline V gene data show CDR1 as SGHDN and CDR2 as FVKESK. The CDR3 covers 14 residues. The V and J ends lost 4 bases and 0 bases respectively, with 8 bases between them. The CDR3 sequence: CASSPRRSTDTQYF. In DNA, the CDR3 is TGTGCCAGCAGCCCGAGGAGAAGCACAGATACGCAGTATTTT.

The genes are TRBV4-1 and TRBJ2-7, with D perhaps TRBD1 (6 bases). The CDR3 loop spans 15 amino acids. Germline V lookup: CDR1 MGHRA, CDR2 YSYEKL. V lost 3 bases to trimming and J lost 2 bases, with 14 bases between them. In DNA form, the CDR3 reads TGCGCCAGCAGCCAGAGCGACAGGTTCGCCTACGAGCAGTACTTC. Amino acids: CASSQSDRFAYEQYF.

V and J are TRBV6-6 and TRBJ1-6; no definite D call. Deletions cut 0 bases from V and 7 bases from J, with 13 bases between. Germline lookup yields CDR1 MNHNY and CDR2 SVGAGI (reference sequence). CDR3 size: 16 residues. CDR3: CASSYSPADPNSPLHF. The CDR3 DNA sequence: TGTGCCAGCAGTTACTCTCCGGCGGATCCGAATTCACCCCTCCACTTT.

This clone was seen just once. The rearrangement links TRBV27 to TRBJ2-3; D is perhaps TRBD2 (5 bases). The CDR3 has 16 amino acids. V lost 2 bases, J lost 0 bases, and 12 bases lay in between. The germline V gene has CDR1 MNHEY and CDR2 SMNVEV (reference sequence). The CDR3 nucleotides are TGTGCCAGCAGTTTAGGAGGTCCGGGGAGCACAGATACGCAGTATTTT. Its translation is CASSLGGPGSTDTQYF.

The V gene is TRBV28, the J gene TRBJ2-7; 8 bases agree with TRBD1. Germline V gene sequence: CDR1 MDHEN, CDR2 SYDVKM. V dropped 9 bases and J dropped 6; count of bases not matched to a gene: 10. This CDR3 spans 13 amino acids. The CDR3 loop reads CASSRTGLSEQYV. CDR3 in DNA: TGTGCCAGTTCTCGGACAGGGTTATCCGAGCAGTACGTC.

This chain links TRBV2 with TRBJ2-7; D not resolved. V lost 10 bases to trimming and J lost 3 bases, with 16 bases between them. Looked up from germline, CDR1 is SNHLY and CDR2 is FYNNEI. The CDR3 totals 13 residues. Here the CDR3 reads CATRMGPYYEQYF. CDR3 sequence (DNA): TGTGCCACCAGAATGGGCCCGTACTACGAGCAGTACTTC.

This clone appeared a few times. The V call is TRBV10-1, the J call TRBJ2-7, with D tentatively TRBD2 (6 bases). CDR1 and CDR2 from the germline V gene are WNHNN and SYGVQD (reference sequence). The CDR3 runs 15 residues. V was clipped by 0 bases and J by 3 bases, with 12 bases between them. As DNA, the CDR3 is TGCGCCAGCAGTGAGTCTAAAGCGGGTTACTACGAGCAGTACTTC. It yields the protein CASSESKAGYYEQYF.

V gene TRBV9 combines with J gene TRBJ1-4; possibly TRBD1 for D (6 bases). V was pared by 4 bases and J by 4 bases, with 11 bases between. Looked up from germline, CDR1 is SGDLS and CDR2 is YYNGEE. The CDR3 runs 14 residues. The CDR3 loop is CASSRGGGNEKLFF. CDR3 sequence (DNA): TGTGCCAGCAGCCGGGGGGGCGGTAATGAAAAACTGTTTTTT.

This chain connects TRBV4-3 to TRBJ2-1; 8 nucleotides align to TRBD2. There are 18 residues in the CDR3. The germline gives CDR1 LGHNA, CDR2 YSLEER. Germline trimming cut 0 bases from V and 2 bases from J; bases unmatched to any gene: 9. The CDR3 reads CASSQDLGGAGAYNEQFF. The CDR3 DNA reads as TGCGCCAGCAGCCAAGATCTCGGCGGAGCGGGGGCCTACAATGAGCAGTTCTTC.

The J gene is TRBJ2-2, the V gene TRBV5-1, with D perhaps TRBD1 (5 bases). This CDR3 comprises 16 residues. V was pared by 4 bases and J by 0 bases, with 13 bases between. The V gene's germline CDR1 is SGHRS and CDR2 YFSETQ. The CDR3: CASSLLGPANTGELFF. As DNA, the CDR3 is TGCGCCAGCAGCCTGTTGGGGCCCGCGAACACCGGGGAGCTGTTTTTT.

V and J are TRBV5-1 and TRBJ1-2, with TRBD1 identical over 10 bases. Germline CDR1 and CDR2: SGHRS and YFSETQ. Germline trimming cut 5 bases from V and 6 bases from J; bases unmatched to any gene: 10. The length of the CDR3 is 15 residues. The CDR3 nucleotides read TGCGCCAGCAGTCCGGGACAGGGGAGAGGAGATGGCTACACCTTC. This gives the protein CASSPGQGRGDGYTF.

The rearrangement joins TRBV2 to TRBJ2-1; TRBD2 matches 12 bases. The CDR3 is 15 residues long. Per germline, CDR1 SNHLY and CDR2 FYNNEI. V was clipped by 4 bases and J by 13 bases; unmatched bases: 11. The CDR3 spells CASSAASGGARPQFF. Here the CDR3 DNA reads TGTGCCAGCAGTGCTGCTAGCGGGGGGGCGCGACCCCAGTTCTTC.

This chain links TRBV27 with TRBJ2-6; a weak D match, TRBD1 (6 bases). CDR3 length equals 17 residues. Germline CDR1 MNHEY, CDR2 SMNVEV (reference sequence). V was cut by 3 bases and J by 0 bases, with 12 bases left in between. The CDR3 protein is CASSFGQFSSGANVLTF. CDR3 nucleotides: TGTGCCAGCAGTTTTGGACAGTTCAGCTCTGGGGCCAACGTCCTGACTTTC. The variable domain in full, with the rest retrieved from reference TRBV27 and TRBJ2-6, is EAQVTQNPRYLITVTGKKLTVTCSQNMNHEYMSWYRQDPGLGLRQIYYSMNVEVTDKGDVPEGYKVSRKEKRNFPLILESPSPNQTSLYFCASSFGQFSSGANVLTFGAGSRLTVL.

The chain recombines TRBV10-3 with TRBJ1-4, with 10 bases identical to TRBD1. This CDR3 comprises 14 residues. The germline gives CDR1 ENHRY, CDR2 SYGVKD. V lost 5 bases to trimming and J lost 11 bases; unmatched junction nucleotides: 8. In nucleotides, the CDR3 is TGTGCCATCAGTCCGGGACAGGGGCCTGAGAAACTGTTTTTT. Protein: CAISPGQGPEKLFF.